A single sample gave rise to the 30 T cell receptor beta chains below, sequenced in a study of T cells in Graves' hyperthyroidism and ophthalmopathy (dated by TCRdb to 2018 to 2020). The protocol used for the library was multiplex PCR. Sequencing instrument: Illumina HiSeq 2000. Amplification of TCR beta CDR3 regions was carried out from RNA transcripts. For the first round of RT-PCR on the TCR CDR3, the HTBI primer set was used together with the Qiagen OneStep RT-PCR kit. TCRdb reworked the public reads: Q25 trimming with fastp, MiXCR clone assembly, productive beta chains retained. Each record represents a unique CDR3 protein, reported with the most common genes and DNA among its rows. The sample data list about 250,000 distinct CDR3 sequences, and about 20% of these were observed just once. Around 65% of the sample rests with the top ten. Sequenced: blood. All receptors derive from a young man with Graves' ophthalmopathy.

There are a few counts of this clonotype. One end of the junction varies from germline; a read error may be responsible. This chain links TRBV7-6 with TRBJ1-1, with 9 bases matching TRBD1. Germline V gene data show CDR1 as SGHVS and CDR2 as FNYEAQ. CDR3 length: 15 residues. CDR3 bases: TGTGCCAGCACCTTAGGGACAGGGCCGAACACTGAAGCTTTCTTT. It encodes CASTLGTGPNTEAFF.

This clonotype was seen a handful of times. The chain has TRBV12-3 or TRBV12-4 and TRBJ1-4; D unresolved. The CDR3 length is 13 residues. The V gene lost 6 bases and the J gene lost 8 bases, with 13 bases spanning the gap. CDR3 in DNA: TGTGCCAGCAGGTCCTCCCCCGGGGAAAAACTGTTTTTT. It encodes CASRSSPGEKLFF.

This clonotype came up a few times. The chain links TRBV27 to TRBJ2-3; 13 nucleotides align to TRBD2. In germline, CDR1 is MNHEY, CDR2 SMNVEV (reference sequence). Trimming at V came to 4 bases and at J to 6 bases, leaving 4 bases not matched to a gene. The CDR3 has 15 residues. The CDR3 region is CASSYGTSGADTQYF. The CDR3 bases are TGTGCCAGCAGTTACGGGACTAGCGGGGCGGATACGCAGTATTTT.

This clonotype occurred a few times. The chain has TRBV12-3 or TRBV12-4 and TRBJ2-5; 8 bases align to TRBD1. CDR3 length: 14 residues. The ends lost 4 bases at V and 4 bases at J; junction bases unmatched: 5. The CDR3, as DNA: TGTGCCAGCAGTTCGTGGACAGGGAGAGAGACCCAGTACTTC. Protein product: CASSSWTGRETQYF.

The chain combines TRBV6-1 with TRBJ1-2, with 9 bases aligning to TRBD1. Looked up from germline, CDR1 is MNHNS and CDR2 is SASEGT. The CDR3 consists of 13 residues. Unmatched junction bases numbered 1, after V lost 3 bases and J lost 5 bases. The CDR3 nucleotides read TGTGCCAGCAGTGAGGACAGGGGTTATGGCTACACCTTC. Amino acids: CASSEDRGYGYTF.

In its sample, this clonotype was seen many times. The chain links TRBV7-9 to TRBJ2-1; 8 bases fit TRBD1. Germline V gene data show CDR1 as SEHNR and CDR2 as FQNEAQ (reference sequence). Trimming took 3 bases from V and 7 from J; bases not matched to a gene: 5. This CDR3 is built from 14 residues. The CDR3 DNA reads TGTGCCAGCAGCTTCCCTCGGACAGGGAATGAGCAGTTCTTC. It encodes CASSFPRTGNEQFF.

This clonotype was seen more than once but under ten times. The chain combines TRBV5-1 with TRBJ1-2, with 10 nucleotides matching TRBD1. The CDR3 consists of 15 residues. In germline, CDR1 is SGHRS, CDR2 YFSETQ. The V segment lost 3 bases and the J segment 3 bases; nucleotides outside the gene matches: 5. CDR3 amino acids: CASSWGGTGDYGYTF. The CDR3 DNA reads TGCGCCAGCAGCTGGGGAGGGACAGGGGACTATGGCTACACCTTC.

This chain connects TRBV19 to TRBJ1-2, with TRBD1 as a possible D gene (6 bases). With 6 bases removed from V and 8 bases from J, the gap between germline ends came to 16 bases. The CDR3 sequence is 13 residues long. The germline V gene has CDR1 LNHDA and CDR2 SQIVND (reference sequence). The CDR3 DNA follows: TGTGCCAGTAGGATGGTGGGGGCGAGAGGCTACACCTTC. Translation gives CASRMVGARGYTF. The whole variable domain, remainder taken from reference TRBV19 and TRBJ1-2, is DGGITQSPKYLFRKEGQNVTLSCEQNLNHDAMYWYRQDPGQGLRLIYYSQIVNDFQKGDIAEGYSVSREKKESFPLTVTSAQKNPTAFYLCASRMVGARGYTFGSGTRLTVV.

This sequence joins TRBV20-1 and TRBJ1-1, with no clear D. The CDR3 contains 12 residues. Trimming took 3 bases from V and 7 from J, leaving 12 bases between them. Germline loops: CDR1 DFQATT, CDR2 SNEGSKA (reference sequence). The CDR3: CSARSGVREAFF. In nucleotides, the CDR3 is TGCAGTGCTAGGTCAGGCGTCCGTGAAGCTTTCTTT.

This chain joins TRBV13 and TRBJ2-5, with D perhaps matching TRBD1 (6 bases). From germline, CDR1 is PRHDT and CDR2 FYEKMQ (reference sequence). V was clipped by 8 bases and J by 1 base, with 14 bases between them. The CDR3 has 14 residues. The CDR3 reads CASGTGTLQETQYF. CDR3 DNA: TGTGCCAGCGGGACCGGGACACTCCAAGAGACCCAGTACTTC.

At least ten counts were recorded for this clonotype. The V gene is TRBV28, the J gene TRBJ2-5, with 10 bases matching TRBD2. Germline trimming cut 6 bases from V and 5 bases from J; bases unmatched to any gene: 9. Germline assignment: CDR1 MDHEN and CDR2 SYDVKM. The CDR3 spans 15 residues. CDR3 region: CASSRGLAGGETQYF. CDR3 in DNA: TGTGCCAGCAGCCGCGGGTTAGCGGGAGGCGAGACCCAGTACTTC. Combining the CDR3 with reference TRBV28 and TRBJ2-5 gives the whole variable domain DVKVTQSSRYLVKRTGEKVFLECVQDMDHENMFWYRQDPGLGLRLIYFSYDVKMKEKGDIPEGYSVSREKKERFSLILESASTNQTSMYLCASSRGLAGGETQYFGPGTRLLVL.

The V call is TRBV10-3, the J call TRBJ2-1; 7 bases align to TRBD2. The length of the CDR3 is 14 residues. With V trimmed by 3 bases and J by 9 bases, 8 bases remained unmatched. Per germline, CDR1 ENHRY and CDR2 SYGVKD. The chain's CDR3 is CAISEREALFEQFF. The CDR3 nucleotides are TGTGCCATCAGTGAACGGGAGGCCCTCTTTGAGCAGTTCTTC.

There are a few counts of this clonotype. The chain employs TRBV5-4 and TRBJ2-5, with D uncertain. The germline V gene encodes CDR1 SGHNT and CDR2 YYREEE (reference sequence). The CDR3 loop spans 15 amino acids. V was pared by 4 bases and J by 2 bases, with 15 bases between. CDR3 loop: CASSSWAGAQETQYF. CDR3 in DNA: TGTGCCAGCAGCAGTTGGGCAGGTGCACAAGAGACCCAGTACTTC.

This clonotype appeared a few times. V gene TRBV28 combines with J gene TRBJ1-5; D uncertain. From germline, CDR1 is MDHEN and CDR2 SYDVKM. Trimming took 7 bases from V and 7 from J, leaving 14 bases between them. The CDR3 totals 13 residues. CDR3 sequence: CASTLRQQQPQHF. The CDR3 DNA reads TGTGCCAGCACCCTTAGACAACAGCAGCCCCAGCATTTT. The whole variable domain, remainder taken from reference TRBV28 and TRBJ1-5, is DVKVTQSSRYLVKRTGEKVFLECVQDMDHENMFWYRQDPGLGLRLIYFSYDVKMKEKGDIPEGYSVSREKKERFSLILESASTNQTSMYLCASTLRQQQPQHFGDGTRLSIL.

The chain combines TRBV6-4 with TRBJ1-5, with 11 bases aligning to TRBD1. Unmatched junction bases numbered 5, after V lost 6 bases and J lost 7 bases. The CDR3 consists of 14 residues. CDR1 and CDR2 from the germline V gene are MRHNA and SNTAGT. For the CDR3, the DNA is TGTGCCAGCAGAGGACAGGGGGCAAACCAGCCCCAGCATTTT. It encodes CASRGQGANQPQHF.

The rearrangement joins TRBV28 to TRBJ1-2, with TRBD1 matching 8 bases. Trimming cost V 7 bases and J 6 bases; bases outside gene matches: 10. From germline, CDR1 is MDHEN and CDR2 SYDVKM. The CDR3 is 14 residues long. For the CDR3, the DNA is TGTGCCAGCAACAAGCTAGGACAGGGCCATGGCTACACCTTC. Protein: CASNKLGQGHGYTF.

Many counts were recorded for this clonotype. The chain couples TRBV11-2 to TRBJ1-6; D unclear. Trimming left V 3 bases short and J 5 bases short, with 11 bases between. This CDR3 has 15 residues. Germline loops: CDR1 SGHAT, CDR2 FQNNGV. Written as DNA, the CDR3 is TGTGCCAGCAGCTTTCGGCAGGTGCATAATTCACCCCTCCACTTT. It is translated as CASSFRQVHNSPLHF.

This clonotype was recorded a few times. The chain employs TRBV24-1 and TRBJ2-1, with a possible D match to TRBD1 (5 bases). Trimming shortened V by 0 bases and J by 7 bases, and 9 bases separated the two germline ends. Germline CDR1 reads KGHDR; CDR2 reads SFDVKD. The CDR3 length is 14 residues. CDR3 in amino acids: CATSDLPRVNEQFF. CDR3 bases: TGTGCCACCAGTGATTTGCCCAGGGTGAATGAGCAGTTCTTC.

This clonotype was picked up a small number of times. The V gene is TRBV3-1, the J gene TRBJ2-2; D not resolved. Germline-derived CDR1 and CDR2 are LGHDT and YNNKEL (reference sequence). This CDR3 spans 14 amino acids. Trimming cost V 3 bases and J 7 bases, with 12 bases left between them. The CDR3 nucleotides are TGTGCCAGCAGCCAGGGATATGGGAACGGGGAGCTGTTTTTT. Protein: CASSQGYGNGELFF.

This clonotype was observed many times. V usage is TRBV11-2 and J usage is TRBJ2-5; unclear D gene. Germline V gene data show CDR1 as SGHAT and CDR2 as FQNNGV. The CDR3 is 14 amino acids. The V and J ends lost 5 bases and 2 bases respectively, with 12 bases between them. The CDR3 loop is CASSPRARQETQYF. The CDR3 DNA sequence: TGTGCCAGCAGCCCTCGGGCTCGACAAGAGACCCAGTACTTC.

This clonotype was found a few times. CDR3 bases: TGTGCCAGCAGTTTTAGCGGGAGGTGGTATACGCAGTATTTT. Translating it yields CASSFSGRWYTQYF. The V gene is TRBV28, the J gene TRBJ2-3; 10 bases fit TRBD2. Trimming took 3 bases from V and 7 from J; bases not matched to a gene: 4. Germline V gives CDR1 MDHEN, CDR2 SYDVKM. The CDR3 extends over 14 amino acids.

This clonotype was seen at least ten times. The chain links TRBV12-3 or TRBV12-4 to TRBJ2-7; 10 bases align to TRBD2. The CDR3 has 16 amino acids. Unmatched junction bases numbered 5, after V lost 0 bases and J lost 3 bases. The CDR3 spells CASSLAGTSAIYEQYF. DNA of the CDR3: TGTGCCAGCAGTTTAGCAGGGACTAGCGCAATCTACGAGCAGTACTTC.

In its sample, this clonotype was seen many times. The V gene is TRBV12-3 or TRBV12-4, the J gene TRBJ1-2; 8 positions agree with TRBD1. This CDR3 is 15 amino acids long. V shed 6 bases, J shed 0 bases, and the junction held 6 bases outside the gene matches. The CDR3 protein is CASRRTGGANYGYTF. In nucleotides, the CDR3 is TGTGCCAGCAGAAGAACAGGGGGAGCTAACTATGGCTACACCTTC.

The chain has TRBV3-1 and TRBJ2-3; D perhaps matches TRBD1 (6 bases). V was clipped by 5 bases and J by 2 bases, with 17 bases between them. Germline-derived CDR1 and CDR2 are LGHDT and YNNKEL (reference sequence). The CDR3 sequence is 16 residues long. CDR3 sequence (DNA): TGTGCCAGCAGCTTCCGCACAGGGAAAATCACAGATACGCAGTATTTT. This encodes CASSFRTGKITDTQYF.

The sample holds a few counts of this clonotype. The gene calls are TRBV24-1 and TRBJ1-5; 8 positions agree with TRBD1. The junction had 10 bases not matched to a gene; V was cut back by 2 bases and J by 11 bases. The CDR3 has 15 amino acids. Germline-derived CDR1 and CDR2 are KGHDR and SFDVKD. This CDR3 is CATSDSGQGLPAQHF. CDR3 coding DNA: TGTGCCACCAGTGATTCCGGACAGGGACTTCCAGCCCAGCATTTT.

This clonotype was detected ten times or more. DNA for the CDR3: TGCAGTGCCATAACTAGCGGGAGGGTCTACGAGCAGTACTTC. It specifies CSAITSGRVYEQYF. This sequence joins TRBV20-1 and TRBJ2-7, with 13 bases lining up with TRBD2. With 6 bases clipped from V and 3 bases from J, the junction kept 5 bases outside the gene matches. The CDR3 is 14 amino acids. From germline, CDR1 is DFQATT and CDR2 SNEGSKA (reference sequence).

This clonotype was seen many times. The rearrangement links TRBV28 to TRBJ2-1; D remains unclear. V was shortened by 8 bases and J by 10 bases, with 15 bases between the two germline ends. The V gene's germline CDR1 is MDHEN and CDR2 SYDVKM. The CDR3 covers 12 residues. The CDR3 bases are TGTGCCAGCGGTAAAGAGGAAAACGAGCAGTTCTTC. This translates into CASGKEENEQFF.

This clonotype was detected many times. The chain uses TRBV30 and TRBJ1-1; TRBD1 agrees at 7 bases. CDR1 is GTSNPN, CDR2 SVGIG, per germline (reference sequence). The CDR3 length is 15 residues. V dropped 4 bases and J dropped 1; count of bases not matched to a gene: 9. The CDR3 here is CAWTNWDSSNTEAFF. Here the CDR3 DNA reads TGTGCCTGGACTAATTGGGACAGCTCGAACACTGAAGCTTTCTTT.

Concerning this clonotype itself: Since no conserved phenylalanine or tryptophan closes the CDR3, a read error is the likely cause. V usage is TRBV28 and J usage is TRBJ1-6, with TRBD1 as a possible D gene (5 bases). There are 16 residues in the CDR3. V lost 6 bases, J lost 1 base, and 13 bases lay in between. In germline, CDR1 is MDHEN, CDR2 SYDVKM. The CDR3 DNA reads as TGTGCCAGCAGCCCAGGTGGGGGTTCCTATAATTCACCCCTCCACTCT. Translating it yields CASSPGGGSYNSPLHS.

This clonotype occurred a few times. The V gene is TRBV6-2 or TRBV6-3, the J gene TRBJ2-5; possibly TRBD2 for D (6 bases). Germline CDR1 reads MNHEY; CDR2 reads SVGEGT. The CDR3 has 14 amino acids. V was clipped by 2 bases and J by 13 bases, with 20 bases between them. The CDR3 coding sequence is TGTGCCAGCAGTTACAGCCGGGGACTCCAGTCGTGGTACTTC. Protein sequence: CASSYSRGLQSWYF.